These 30 T cell receptor beta chains share one sample of origin, sequenced in a study of graft-versus-host responses after intestinal transplantation. Only in-frame clones appear in the TCRdb table, and some are missing; sequencing was by immunoSEQ multiplex PCR. This table holds tens of thousands of clones, approximately 90% found once. Antigens of these TCRs are unknown. Here the sequenced sample was unstimulated CD8+ T cells sorted from spleen or lymph node cells, taken before intestinal transplant. Receptors originate from a human donor who received an intestinal transplant.

The rearrangement links TRBV4-1 to TRBJ1-6, with D unresolved. The CDR3 contains 18 residues. V shed 4 bases and J shed 0 bases, with 16 bases lying between them. Germline V gives CDR1 MGHRA, CDR2 YSYEKL. The CDR3 here is CASSLNGISSSYNSPLHF. CDR3 bases: TGCGCCAGCAGCCTAAACGGAATCTCTAGCTCCTATAATTCACCCCTCCACTTT.

The chain combines TRBV6-5 with TRBJ2-1; D is possibly TRBD1 or TRBD2 (5 bases each). This CDR3 has 14 amino acids. Germline V gives CDR1 MNHEY, CDR2 SVGAGI. V shed 5 bases and J shed 7 bases, with 15 bases lying between them. The CDR3 nucleotides are TGTGCCAGCAGTCCAGGGAAATCGGGGAATGAGCAGTTCTTC. Amino acids: CASSPGKSGNEQFF.

The chain uses TRBV7-2 and TRBJ2-1; D might be TRBD2 (6 bases). The germline V gene encodes CDR1 SGHTA and CDR2 FQGNSA. This CDR3 spans 17 amino acids. Trimming took off 2 bases at V and 9 bases at J, with 23 bases between the two ends. The CDR3 bases are TGTGCCAGCAGCTTATTTTCCGGGACTCTTAACTATCCTGAGCAGTTCTTC. This sequence encodes CASSLFSGTLNYPEQFF.

J is TRBJ2-1 and V is TRBV11-2; the match to TRBD2 covers 12 bases. This CDR3 has 16 amino acids. Germline CDR1 is SGHAT and CDR2 is FQNNGV. The J segment lost 7 bases and the V segment lost 5 bases, leaving 9 bases of the junction unmatched. CDR3 region: CASSQVTSGGGNEQFF. CDR3 bases: TGTGCCAGCAGCCAGGTGACTAGCGGGGGTGGGAATGAGCAGTTCTTC.

The J gene is TRBJ1-4, the V gene TRBV2; tentative D call: TRBD1 (6 bases). V lost 3 bases and J 8 bases, leaving 10 bases between the germline ends. There are 13 residues in the CDR3. Germline V gene sequence: CDR1 SNHLY, CDR2 FYNNEI. CDR3 bases: TGTGCCAGCAGTGAGGAGGGGGGCGAAAAACTGTTTTTT. This sequence encodes CASSEEGGEKLFF.

This clone appeared once. This chain uses TRBV2 with TRBJ2-7; D is possibly TRBD1 (5 bases). The CDR3 consists of 12 residues. Trimming stripped 3 bases from V and 3 bases from J, with 6 bases between. Germline CDR1 is SNHLY and CDR2 is FYNNEI. CDR3 loop: CASSDDSYEQYF. The CDR3 region has the DNA TGTGCCAGCAGTGATGACAGCTACGAGCAGTACTTC.

This chain links TRBV7-9 with TRBJ2-3; TRBD1 is a possible D gene (5 bases). The V gene lost 0 bases and the J gene lost 1 base, with 5 bases spanning the gap. CDR1 SEHNR and CDR2 FQNEAQ come from the germline V gene (reference sequence). The CDR3 has 14 amino acids. CDR3 loop: CASSLATGTDTQYF. The CDR3 DNA is TGTGCCAGCAGCTTAGCGACAGGCACAGATACGCAGTATTTT.

The genes are TRBV7-9 and TRBJ1-2; the match to TRBD1 covers 10 bases. The ends lost 3 bases at V and 2 bases at J; junction bases unmatched: 3. Germline CDR1 and CDR2: SEHNR and FQNEAQ (reference sequence). The CDR3 covers 15 residues. DNA for the CDR3: TGTGCCAGCAGCTTGGGACAGGGGTCCAACTATGGCTACACCTTC. It specifies CASSLGQGSNYGYTF.

V gene TRBV11-2 combines with J gene TRBJ2-7; D remains ambiguous. CDR3 length equals 12 residues. V was trimmed by 5 bases and J by 3 bases, leaving 8 bases between them. In germline, CDR1 is SGHAT, CDR2 FQNNGV. The CDR3: CASSPLNYEQYF. The CDR3 region has the DNA TGTGCCAGCAGCCCCTTGAACTACGAGCAGTACTTC.

CDR3 in amino acids: CASSVGWAGYEQYF. CDR3 nucleotides: TGTGCCAGCAGCGTAGGGTGGGCGGGCTACGAGCAGTACTTC. This chain links TRBV9 with TRBJ2-7, with D maybe TRBD2 (5 bases). The CDR3 loop spans 14 amino acids. CDR1 and CDR2 (germline): SGDLS, YYNGEE. Trimming left V 0 bases short and J 3 bases short, with 10 bases between.

In this sample, this clone turned up once. The V and J genes are TRBV5-4 and TRBJ1-2, with D possibly being TRBD1 (6 bases). V gave up 4 bases and J gave up 5 bases, with 12 bases separating them. Per germline, CDR1 SGHNT and CDR2 YYREEE (reference sequence). The CDR3 runs to 13 residues. The CDR3 is CASSLKGGYGYTF. The CDR3 nucleotides read TGTGCCAGCAGCCTTAAAGGGGGTTATGGCTACACCTTC.

The chain combines TRBV5-5 with TRBJ2-1; D is possibly TRBD1 (5 bases). The CDR3 consists of 16 residues. Trimming cost V 5 bases and J 5 bases, with 20 bases left between them. Germline V CDR1 and CDR2: SGHKS, YYEKEE (reference sequence). DNA of the CDR3: TGTGCCAGCAGGGGTCACGACAGCAGCCCCCACAATGAGCAGTTCTTC. Translating it yields CASRGHDSSPHNEQFF.

The V and J genes are TRBV27 and TRBJ2-7; the D is unclear. Germline V gene data show CDR1 as MNHEY and CDR2 as SMNVEV (reference sequence). V lost 5 bases to trimming and J lost 2 bases, with 7 bases between them. The CDR3 covers 12 residues. The CDR3 region is CASSQDAYEQYF. CDR3 DNA: TGTGCCAGCAGTCAGGACGCCTACGAGCAGTACTTC.

The genes are TRBV29-1 and TRBJ1-3; a possible D gene is TRBD1 (6 bases). The germline gives CDR1 SQVTM, CDR2 ANQGSEA. This CDR3 has 17 amino acids. The V gene lost 0 bases and the J gene lost 1 base, with 16 bases spanning the gap. CDR3 in amino acids: CSVEEGAGNRSGNTIYF. The CDR3 coding sequence is TGCAGCGTTGAAGAGGGGGCAGGGAATAGGTCTGGAAACACCATATATTTT.

The J gene is TRBJ2-7, the V gene TRBV10-1; the D gene could be TRBD1 or TRBD2 (5 bases each). Between the trimmed V and J ends, which lost 4 bases and 0 bases, there was a span of 7 bases. The V gene's germline CDR1 is WNHNN and CDR2 SYGVQD (reference sequence). The CDR3 has 13 residues. CDR3 sequence: CASSGGPSYEQYF. The DNA of the CDR3 is TGCGCCAGCAGTGGGGGACCCTCCTACGAGCAGTACTTC.

The chain links TRBV29-1 to TRBJ2-7, with TRBD1 identical over 7 bases. Germline-derived CDR1 and CDR2 are SQVTM and ANQGSEA. With 7 bases clipped from V and 0 bases from J, the junction kept 18 bases outside the gene matches. The length of the CDR3 is 17 residues. The CDR3 nucleotides read TGCAGCGCCACTACCTCACAGGGGCCTTTCCTCTCCTACGAGCAGTACTTC. Translation: CSATTSQGPFLSYEQYF.

The rearrangement uses TRBV13 and TRBJ2-5; the D is unclear. The length of the CDR3 is 15 residues. The V gene lost 4 bases and the J gene lost 1 base, with 13 bases spanning the gap. CDR1 and CDR2 (germline): PRHDT, FYEKMQ (reference sequence). The CDR3 protein is CASSSSSYAQETQYF. In nucleotides, the CDR3 is TGTGCCAGCAGCTCATCGAGTTATGCCCAAGAGACCCAGTACTTC.

The V and J genes are TRBV7-9 and TRBJ2-7, with no clear D. The V gene lost 4 bases and the J gene lost 1 base, with 8 bases spanning the gap. The CDR3 consists of 13 residues. The germline V gene has CDR1 SEHNR and CDR2 FQNEAQ (reference sequence). The CDR3 sequence: CASSSRGSYEQYF. The CDR3 nucleotides read TGTGCCAGCAGCTCCCGTGGATCCTACGAGCAGTACTTC.

The chain carries TRBV7-3 and TRBJ2-1; D is unresolved. Germline CDR1 is SGHTA and CDR2 is FQGTGA. The CDR3 has 17 amino acids. Trimming removed 2 bases from V and 0 bases from J, with 14 bases in between. The CDR3 reads CASSLAHTLPSYNEQFF. The CDR3 DNA follows: TGTGCCAGCAGCTTAGCTCACACTCTACCCTCCTACAATGAGCAGTTCTTC.

Only one count was recorded for this clone. CDR3 loop: CASSHRWLAATYNEQFF. The CDR3 nucleotides are TGCGCCAGCAGCCACCGTTGGCTAGCGGCCACCTACAATGAGCAGTTCTTC. The genes are TRBV4-1 and TRBJ2-1; 7 bases line up with TRBD2. This CDR3 has 17 residues. CDR1 is MGHRA and CDR2 is YSYEKL in the germline V gene. Trimming took 3 bases from V and 2 from J; bases not matched to a gene: 10.

This chain links TRBV27 with TRBJ2-2; D possibly corresponds to TRBD2 (5 bases). V lost 7 bases to trimming and J lost 0 bases, with 12 bases between them. Germline CDR1 reads MNHEY; CDR2 reads SMNVEV (reference sequence). The CDR3 spans 15 residues. DNA of the CDR3: TGTGCCAGCACCCTGACTATTGCGAACACCGGGGAGCTGTTTTTT. This sequence encodes CASTLTIANTGELFF.

The chain joins TRBV27 to TRBJ2-1, with 9 bases identical to TRBD1. Germline CDR1 reads MNHEY; CDR2 reads SMNVEV (reference sequence). The CDR3 spans 16 residues. Losses at the gene ends were 1 base for V and 4 bases for J; bases not matched to a gene: 5. CDR3 DNA: TGTGCCAGCAGTTTATTCGGGACAGGGCTTTACAATGAGCAGTTCTTC. Translated, it gives CASSLFGTGLYNEQFF.

CDR3 sequence (DNA): TGTGCCAGTAGTAGGGGCAGAGCGGAGCACTACGAGCAGTACTTC. Its translation is CASSRGRAEHYEQYF. The chain carries TRBV19 and TRBJ2-5; D tentatively reads TRBD1 or TRBD2 (5 bases each). The J call may be wrong; the DNA end is better matched by TRBJ2-7. CDR3 length: 15 amino acids. Germline CDR1 and CDR2: LNHDA and SQIVND (reference sequence).

V gene TRBV13 combines with J gene TRBJ2-1, with 10 bases identical to TRBD2. Germline CDR1 PRHDT, CDR2 FYEKMQ (reference sequence). The CDR3 is 17 residues long. V dropped 5 bases and J dropped 0; count of bases not matched to a gene: 7. The CDR3 reads CASSPRTSGSSYNEQFF. CDR3 bases: TGTGCCAGCAGCCCCCGGACTAGCGGTAGCTCCTACAATGAGCAGTTCTTC.

V gene TRBV1 combines with J gene TRBJ2-5; no DNA check was done on the table's D call, TRBD1. TRBV1 is an annotated pseudogene. This CDR3 spans 13 amino acids. In nucleotides, the CDR3 is TGCACCAGCAGCCGAAGGGGCCAAGAGACCCAGTACTTC. Translated, it gives CTSSRRGQETQYF.

V is TRBV11-1 and J is TRBJ2-5; no firm D call. V lost 1 base to trimming and J lost 0 bases, with 15 bases between them. Germline V gene data show CDR1 as SGHAT and CDR2 as FQDESV (reference sequence). The CDR3 consists of 17 residues. In nucleotides, the CDR3 is TGTGCCAGCAGCTTAGAACTCGTGCAGACGTACCAAGAGACCCAGTACTTC. Translating it yields CASSLELVQTYQETQYF.

The table lists this clone with a count of one. The rearrangement links TRBV9 to TRBJ2-3; D might be TRBD2 (5 bases). From germline, CDR1 is SGDLS and CDR2 YYNGEE. The CDR3 is 15 residues long. With 4 bases removed from V and 0 bases from J, the gap between germline ends came to 12 bases. The CDR3, as DNA: TGTGCCAGCAGCTCCGGAGGCATTAGCACAGATACGCAGTATTTT. Its protein is CASSSGGISTDTQYF.

V gene TRBV11-2 combines with J gene TRBJ2-4; D may be TRBD2 (5 bases). This CDR3 has 18 residues. Germline V lookup: CDR1 SGHAT, CDR2 FQNNGV. V shed 0 bases and J shed 0 bases, with 15 bases lying between them. The chain's CDR3 is CASSLDVVTSLAKNIQYF. The CDR3 region has the DNA TGTGCCAGCAGCTTAGACGTCGTCACTAGTCTAGCCAAAAACATTCAGTACTTC. Using reference TRBV11-2 and TRBJ2-4 for the parts outside the CDR3, the full variable domain is EAGVAQSPRYKIIEKRQSVAFWCNPISGHATLYWYQQILGQGPKLLIQFQNNGVVDDSQLPKDRFSAERLKGVDSTLKIQPAKLEDSAVYLCASSLDVVTSLAKNIQYFGAGTRLSVL.

Note on this clone: A junction end diverges from the germline sequence, so it may reflect a read error. The chain combines TRBV13 with TRBJ2-2; the D is unclear. The germline V gene encodes CDR1 PRHDT and CDR2 FYEKMQ (reference sequence). The CDR3 runs to 14 residues. The chain's CDR3 is CASSLGVNTGELFF. Here the CDR3 DNA reads TGTGCCAGCAGCCTAGGCGTGAACACCGGGGAGCTGTTTTTT.

The genes are TRBV15 and TRBJ1-2; D remains ambiguous. The CDR3 is made up of 15 amino acids. Germline V lookup: CDR1 LNHNV, CDR2 YYDKDF (reference sequence). Trimming took 0 bases from V and 6 from J, leaving 14 bases between them. The CDR3 here is CATSRDWGFLDGYTF. CDR3 nucleotides: TGTGCCACCAGCAGAGATTGGGGATTTCTCGATGGCTACACCTTC.